These 26 T cell receptor beta chains were sequenced from one sample in a study of cytomegalovirus exposure and HLA in healthy donors. Sequencing was performed with immunoSEQ multiplex PCR; in TCRdb, only in-frame clones are kept and a portion is missing. The table includes 60,000 to 85,000 clones, just over 95% detected once. The specimen sequenced was PBMCs. These receptors were collected from a woman between 18 and 29 years old in good health and CMV-seropositive.

The V and J genes are TRBV2 and TRBJ2-1; 9 bases align to TRBD2. Germline V gene lookup returns CDR1 SNHLY and CDR2 FYNNEI. V lost 2 bases, J lost 9 bases, and 8 bases stayed unmatched. This CDR3 spans 15 amino acids. The CDR3 bases are TGTGCCAGCAGTGAACTGGCGGGAGGGTTCAGTGAGCAGTTCTTC. This translates into CASSELAGGFSEQFF.

V usage is TRBV5-4 and J usage is TRBJ2-7; D not certain. Trimming took 4 bases from V and 0 from J, leaving 14 bases between them. Per the germline V gene, CDR1 is SGHNT and CDR2 is YYREEE (reference sequence). The CDR3 covers 15 residues. The CDR3 spells CASSTRSPLSYEQYF. CDR3 in DNA: TGTGCCAGCAGCACCCGGAGTCCCCTCTCCTACGAGCAGTACTTC.

The CDR3 sequence: CASTPAGGEETQYF. Written as DNA, the CDR3 is TGCGCCAGCACTCCGGCGGGGGGTGAGGAGACCCAGTACTTC. V and J are TRBV5-1 and TRBJ2-5; 8 nucleotides agree with TRBD2. This CDR3 contains 14 residues. Germline-derived CDR1 and CDR2 are SGHRS and YFSETQ. The V gene end was trimmed by 6 bases and the J gene end by 5 bases; junction bases not matched to a gene: 9.

The chain uses TRBV28 and TRBJ1-2, with 7 bases fitting TRBD1. V shed 2 bases and J 0 bases; nucleotides not matched to a gene: 3. The CDR3 has 15 residues. Germline assignment: CDR1 MDHEN and CDR2 SYDVKM. In nucleotides, the CDR3 is TGTGCCAGCAGTTTACTTGACAGGGCTAACTATGGCTACACCTTC. Protein sequence: CASSLLDRANYGYTF.

The CDR3: CASSLGQYTEAFF. CDR3 DNA sequence: TGTGCCAGCAGTTTAGGACAGTACACTGAAGCTTTCTTT. The rearrangement links TRBV27 to TRBJ1-1; perhaps TRBD1 as D (6 bases). V gave up 2 bases and J gave up 3 bases, with 7 bases separating them. The CDR3 sequence is 13 residues long. Germline CDR1 is MNHEY and CDR2 is SMNVEV (reference sequence).

The chain couples TRBV28 to TRBJ2-1, with D uncertain. The CDR3 has 15 amino acids. V was pared by 6 bases and J by 3 bases, with 15 bases between. Germline CDR1 and CDR2: MDHEN and SYDVKM. CDR3 coding DNA: TGTGCCAGCAGCCCCACTTTCGATCTCTACAATGAGCAGTTCTTC. Protein sequence: CASSPTFDLYNEQFF.

This chain joins TRBV27 and TRBJ2-1, with 11 nucleotides matching TRBD2. Per the germline V gene, CDR1 is MNHEY and CDR2 is SMNVEV (reference sequence). The V gene end was trimmed by 5 bases and the J gene end by 4 bases; junction bases not matched to a gene: 7. The CDR3 covers 16 residues. The CDR3 nucleotides are TGTGCCAGCAGTATTAGGGGGACTAGCGGTTACAATGAGCAGTTCTTC. Translated: CASSIRGTSGYNEQFF.

This chain joins TRBV2 and TRBJ2-3; TRBD2 is a possible D gene (6 bases). Trimming took 6 bases from V and 2 from J, leaving 12 bases between them. The CDR3 extends over 14 amino acids. The V gene's germline CDR1 is SNHLY and CDR2 FYNNEI. The CDR3 sequence is CASRGTWLTDTQYF. DNA for the CDR3: TGTGCCAGCAGGGGGACTTGGCTCACAGATACGCAGTATTTT.

The chain carries TRBV18 and TRBJ1-4; D might be TRBD1 (5 bases). The V end lost 5 bases, the J end lost 15 bases, and 19 bases lay between the germline ends. The CDR3 covers 13 residues. Germline CDR1 and CDR2: KGHSH and LQKENI. Written as DNA, the CDR3 is TGTGCCAGCTCAACGACAGCGTTTCGCTCTATGTTTTTT. Translation gives CASSTTAFRSMFF.

This clone was picked up one time. The chain uses TRBV11-3 and TRBJ2-7, with TRBD1 as a possible D gene (8 bases). Germline CDR1 reads SGHNT; CDR2 reads YENEEA. The CDR3 totals 18 residues. Deletions cut 0 bases from V and 2 bases from J, with 20 bases between. CDR3 residues: CASSLDGFGGTGAYEQYF. Written as DNA, the CDR3 is TGTGCCAGCAGCTTAGATGGTTTCGGGGGGACAGGTGCCTACGAGCAGTACTTC.

This sequence joins TRBV6-1 and TRBJ2-5; TRBD2 matches at 9 bases. CDR1 is MNHNS and CDR2 is SASEGT in the germline V gene. V shed 5 bases and J 5 bases; nucleotides not matched to a gene: 9. The CDR3 runs to 15 residues. As DNA, the CDR3 is TGTGCCAGCAGTAGATTAGCGGGAGAGGGTGAGACCCAGTACTTC. Encoded protein: CASSRLAGEGETQYF.

The CDR3 loop reads CAWREGLAGVETQYF. The CDR3 DNA reads as TGTGCCTGGAGAGAAGGACTAGCGGGAGTTGAGACCCAGTACTTC. This chain uses TRBV30 with TRBJ2-5; 13 bases map to TRBD2. The V segment lost 3 bases and the J segment 5 bases; nucleotides outside the gene matches: 6. The CDR3 is 15 amino acids. Germline CDR1 reads GTSNPN; CDR2 reads SVGIG (reference sequence).

The chain is built from TRBV19 and TRBJ1-5; tentative D call: TRBD1 (5 bases). Looked up from germline, CDR1 is LNHDA and CDR2 is SQIVND (reference sequence). This CDR3 comprises 14 residues. Trimming removed 5 bases at V and 5 bases at J, with 13 bases between. For the CDR3, the DNA is TGTGCCAGTAGTGCAAAGACAGCCCATCAGCCCCAGCATTTT. Translated, it gives CASSAKTAHQPQHF.

V and J are TRBV7-2 and TRBJ1-4; weak D call: TRBD1 (6 bases). The germline V gene encodes CDR1 SGHTA and CDR2 FQGNSA. Trimming stripped 7 bases from V and 6 bases from J, with 12 bases between. The CDR3 runs to 13 residues. CDR3 DNA sequence: TGTGCCAGCACCCGGGACAAGGATGAAAAACTGTTTTTT. Translating it yields CASTRDKDEKLFF.

This clone was detected once. The rearrangement joins TRBV7-6 to TRBJ2-1; 9 bases are a match to TRBD2. The CDR3 spans 16 residues. Germline values: CDR1 SGHVS, CDR2 FNYEAQ. Trimming removed 6 bases from V and 6 bases from J; junction bases left unmatched: 12. The CDR3 nucleotides are TGTGCCAGCAGTCGCCCCTTAGCGGGAGCTGGCAATGAGCAGTTCTTC. Residues: CASSRPLAGAGNEQFF.

V and J are TRBV5-6 and TRBJ2-6; D not certain. V was cut by 0 bases and J by 3 bases, with 4 bases left in between. Germline CDR1 reads SGHDT; CDR2 reads YYEEEE. This CDR3 contains 14 residues. In DNA, the CDR3 is TGTGCCAGCAGCTTGGACGGTGGGGCCAACGTCCTGACTTTC. Amino acid sequence: CASSLDGGANVLTF.

In this sample, this clone turned up once. The chain is built from TRBV10-3 and TRBJ1-3, with D uncertain. The V gene lost 6 bases and the J gene lost 4 bases, with 13 bases spanning the gap. This CDR3 region has 14 residues. The germline CDR1 and CDR2 sequences are ENHRY and SYGVKD. The CDR3 protein is CAIRGSKDGNTIYF. Written as DNA, the CDR3 is TGTGCCATCAGGGGGAGTAAGGACGGAAACACCATATATTTT.

The V gene is TRBV4-2, the J gene TRBJ2-5; 9 bases are a match to TRBD2. Germline CDR1 reads LGHNA; CDR2 reads YNFKEQ. The CDR3 has 15 amino acids. Trimming removed 4 bases from V and 0 bases from J; junction bases left unmatched: 3. CDR3 loop: CASSLAGEDQETQYF. The CDR3 DNA sequence: TGTGCCAGCAGCCTAGCGGGAGAGGACCAAGAGACCCAGTACTTC.

This clone appeared a single time. This chain joins TRBV19 and TRBJ1-5; the match to TRBD1 covers 7 bases. CDR3 length equals 15 residues. Germline CDR1 LNHDA, CDR2 SQIVND (reference sequence). V was pared by 3 bases and J by 5 bases, with 7 bases of the junction left unmatched. The CDR3 is CASSMGRGRDQPQHF. In DNA, the CDR3 is TGTGCCAGTAGTATGGGCAGGGGGAGAGATCAGCCCCAGCATTTT.

The V gene is TRBV7-9, the J gene TRBJ2-6, with TRBD2 matching over 14 bases. V gave up 11 bases and J gave up 1 base; unmatched junction bases: 10. The germline V gene encodes CDR1 SEHNR and CDR2 FQNEAQ (reference sequence). CDR3 length: 18 residues. The chain's CDR3 is CAGPGLAGDRSGANVLTF. CDR3 bases: TGTGCCGGACCGGGACTAGCGGGAGATCGTTCTGGGGCCAACGTCCTGACTTTC.

This chain uses TRBV10-3 with TRBJ2-7, with 7 bases lining up with TRBD2. Germline V lookup: CDR1 ENHRY, CDR2 SYGVKD. This CDR3 contains 15 residues. The ends lost 0 bases at V and 1 base at J; junction bases unmatched: 3. The CDR3 reads CAISESRGRSYEQYF. CDR3 nucleotides: TGTGCCATCAGTGAGTCGCGCGGGAGATCCTACGAGCAGTACTTC.

The chain links TRBV29-1 to TRBJ2-3, with D tentatively TRBD2 (5 bases). This CDR3 is built from 13 residues. CDR1 and CDR2 (germline): SQVTM, ANQGSEA. The ends were cut back, 4 bases at V and 5 bases at J, with 13 bases in the middle. CDR3 bases: TGCAGCGTTGTTTCGCTAGCCCTAGATACGCAGTATTTT. It translates to CSVVSLALDTQYF.

This clone was observed a handful of times. The V gene is TRBV5-5, the J gene TRBJ2-7; 7 nucleotides agree with TRBD2. There are 13 residues in the CDR3. Losses at the gene ends were 9 bases for V and 5 bases for J; bases not matched to a gene: 11. Germline loops: CDR1 SGHKS, CDR2 YYEKEE (reference sequence). The CDR3 region has the DNA TGTGCCACCCTACCGCGGGAGTTTGACGAGCAGTACTTC. Protein sequence: CATLPREFDEQYF.

The chain couples TRBV11-3 to TRBJ2-3, with 11 bases matching TRBD2. The CDR3 has 14 amino acids. J gave up 7 bases and V 9 bases, and 9 bases lay outside the gene matches. The germline CDR1 and CDR2 sequences are SGHNT and YENEEA. CDR3 sequence reads: CASKLAGDANTQYF. CDR3 coding DNA: TGTGCCAGTAAACTAGCGGGAGATGCAAATACGCAGTATTTT.

This chain uses TRBV5-8 with TRBJ1-5; TRBD1 is a possible D gene (6 bases). This CDR3 has 15 amino acids. Trimming removed 1 base from V and 1 base from J, with 9 bases in between. Germline V CDR1 and CDR2: SGHTS, YDEGEE. For the CDR3, the DNA is TGTGCCAGCAGCTTGAGGGGGTACAGCAATCAGCCCCAGCATTTT. It is translated as CASSLRGYSNQPQHF.

The gene calls are TRBV5-1 and TRBJ1-2; 8 bases agree with TRBD1. There are 15 residues in the CDR3. Germline V CDR1 and CDR2: SGHRS, YFSETQ. V gave up 4 bases and J gave up 4 bases; unmatched junction bases: 9. CDR3 sequence (DNA): TGCGCCAGCAGCCCCCGACAGGGGTCGGGCTATGGCTACACCTTC. Its translation is CASSPRQGSGYGYTF.